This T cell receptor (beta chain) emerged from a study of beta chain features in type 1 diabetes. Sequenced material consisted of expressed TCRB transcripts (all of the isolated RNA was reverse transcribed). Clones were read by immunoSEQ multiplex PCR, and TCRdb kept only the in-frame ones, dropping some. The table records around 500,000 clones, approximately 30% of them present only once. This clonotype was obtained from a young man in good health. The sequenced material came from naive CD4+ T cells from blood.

CDR3 region: CASSRNRVSSYNEQFF. As DNA, the CDR3 is TGTGCCAGCAGCCGGAACAGGGTTAGCTCCTACAATGAGCAGTTCTTC. The genes are TRBV14 and TRBJ2-1, with D possibly being TRBD1 (6 bases). Germline CDR1 SGHDN, CDR2 FVKESK. The CDR3 is made up of 16 amino acids. Trimming removed 4 bases from V and 0 bases from J, with 13 bases in between.